A single sample is the source of the 13 T cell receptor beta chains below, sequenced in a study of Ad26.COV2.S vaccination and SARS-CoV-2 variants. Assay used: immunoSEQ multiplex PCR; TCRdb lists only in-frame clones, some missing. Found here are 200,000 to 300,000 clones, around 88% of them singletons; the top ten hold approximately 3%. Treatment described: about 20 received Ad26.COV2.S at low or high dose, single or two shots; about 5 received placebo; per-sample allocation not given. Samples came from day 63 after the first vaccine or placebo injection. The material sequenced was peripheral blood, taken in a trial of Ad26.COV2.S vaccine versus placebo. The source is a person aged 18 to 65 who received the Ad26.COV2.S COVID-19 vaccine or a placebo.

This chain connects TRBV7-2 to TRBJ2-3; possibly TRBD1 for D (6 bases). Trimming took 6 bases from V and 6 from J, leaving 16 bases between them. In germline, CDR1 is SGHTA, CDR2 FQGNSA. CDR3 size: 14 residues. In DNA, the CDR3 is TGTGCCAGCAGTAACGTCAGGGGAACCGATACGCAGTATTTT. Its translation is CASSNVRGTDTQYF.

A single count supports this clone. The chain employs TRBV3-1 (or the pseudogene TRBV3-2) and TRBJ2-7; no firm D call. Germline V gene data show CDR1 as LGHDT and CDR2 as YNNKEL (reference sequence). Trimming took off 1 base at V and 0 bases at J, with 10 bases between the two ends. The CDR3 covers 15 residues. The CDR3 DNA follows: TGTGCCAGCAGCCAAGGTCGTGTTAGCTCCTACGAGCAGTACTTC. Translation: CASSQGRVSSYEQYF.

The chain has TRBV6-5 and TRBJ2-7; 7 bases agree with TRBD2. V was pared by 7 bases and J by 3 bases, with 9 bases of the junction left unmatched. The CDR3 sequence is 14 residues long. CDR1 and CDR2 (germline): MNHEY, SVGAGI. The CDR3 loop is CASIRGRGNYEQYV. The CDR3 nucleotides are TGTGCCAGCATCCGGGGGAGGGGAAACTACGAGCAGTACGTC.

The gene calls are TRBV7-7 and TRBJ2-1; tentatively, D is TRBD1 or TRBD2 (5 bases each). CDR3 size: 19 residues. Deletions cut 1 base from V and 0 bases from J, with 19 bases between. Per the germline V gene, CDR1 is SSHAT and CDR2 is FNYEAQ (reference sequence). CDR3 sequence reads: CASSLEPRGTLASYNEQFF. The CDR3 nucleotides read TGTGCCAGCAGCTTAGAACCGAGAGGGACCCTTGCCTCCTACAATGAGCAGTTCTTC.

The chain carries TRBV7-3 and TRBJ2-3; tentatively, D is TRBD2 (6 bases). Germline V gene data show CDR1 as SGHTA and CDR2 as FQGTGA. CDR3 length: 13 amino acids. The germline V and J ends were trimmed by 6 bases and 2 bases, with 9 bases remaining between them. The DNA for the CDR3 is TGTGCCAGCAGTCGGACTATCACAGATACGCAGTATTTT. Translating it yields CASSRTITDTQYF.

The chain is built from TRBV4-1 and TRBJ2-5; 7 bases are shared with TRBD2. Germline V gives CDR1 MGHRA, CDR2 YSYEKL. The CDR3 spans 14 residues. V trimming: 2 bases; J trimming: 2 bases; junction bases outside the gene matches: 2. CDR3 in DNA: TGCGCCAGCAGCCAACGGCGGGGGCAAGAGACCCAGTACTTC. It is translated as CASSQRRGQETQYF.

This clone was seen more than once but under ten times. This chain uses TRBV4-1 with TRBJ2-7; no clear D. This CDR3 comprises 14 residues. V was shortened by 1 base and J by 2 bases, with 9 bases between the two germline ends. Per germline, CDR1 MGHRA and CDR2 YSYEKL. The DNA for the CDR3 is TGCGCCAGCAGCCAAGTTGAAGGGCCCTACGAGCAGTACTTC. Protein sequence: CASSQVEGPYEQYF.

This clone was observed once. Other DNA sequences from this sample encode an identical CDR3 as well. The chain combines TRBV10-3 with TRBJ1-2; no firm D call. The CDR3 length is 12 residues. Germline V lookup: CDR1 ENHRY, CDR2 SYGVKD. V was cut by 6 bases and J by 2 bases, with 7 bases left in between. The CDR3 sequence: CAIRLSNYGYTF. The CDR3, as DNA: TGTGCCATCAGGCTTTCAAACTATGGCTACACCTTC.

This clone was recorded only once. The rearrangement links TRBV9 to TRBJ1-1; D not resolved. The CDR3 contains 14 residues. Germline assignment: CDR1 SGDLS and CDR2 YYNGEE. V was pared by 0 bases and J by 5 bases, with 11 bases between. CDR3 amino acids: CASSVGGGRTEAFF. The DNA for the CDR3 is TGTGCCAGCAGCGTAGGGGGAGGGAGAACTGAAGCTTTCTTT.

The chain combines TRBV30 with TRBJ2-6; no definite D call. This CDR3 contains 17 residues. Germline loops: CDR1 GTSNPN, CDR2 SVGIG (reference sequence). V was pared by 0 bases and J by 0 bases, with 12 bases between. CDR3 region: CAWSVGRISSGANVLTF. CDR3 bases: TGTGCCTGGAGTGTAGGTCGAATTAGCTCTGGGGCCAACGTCCTGACTTTC.

The table lists this clone with a few counts. This chain connects TRBV6-2 or TRBV6-3 to TRBJ2-1; perhaps D is TRBD1 or TRBD2 (5 bases each). V was cut by 1 base and J by 6 bases, with 16 bases left in between. Germline values: CDR1 MNHEY, CDR2 SVGEGT. This CDR3 contains 16 residues. The CDR3, as DNA: TGTGCCAGCAGTTACTGGGGACCTACCCAACTCAATGAGCAGTTCTTC. Translating it yields CASSYWGPTQLNEQFF.

The chain uses TRBV11-3 and TRBJ2-5; TRBD2 might be the D (5 bases). The CDR3 covers 15 residues. Germline CDR1 reads SGHNT; CDR2 reads YENEEA. Trimming took off 2 bases at V and 5 bases at J, with 15 bases between the two ends. The CDR3 coding sequence is TGTGCCAGCAGCTTACCTACTAGAGATAGGGAGACCCAGTACTTC. This translates into CASSLPTRDRETQYF.

The J gene is TRBJ2-7, the V gene TRBV6-1; a weak D match, TRBD1 (7 bases). The germline CDR1 and CDR2 sequences are MNHNS and SASEGT. This CDR3 has 15 amino acids. Deletions cut 1 base from V and 0 bases from J, with 10 bases between. The CDR3 region has the DNA TGTGCCAGCAGTGAAGTGCAGGGGGGCTCCTACGAGCAGTACTTC. Amino acids: CASSEVQGGSYEQYF.